This passage covers 16 T cell receptor beta chains from one sample sequenced in a study of blood T cell repertoires in COVID-19. TCRdb's table, derived via immunoSEQ multiplex PCR, lists solely in-frame clones and lacks some. The table lists over 200,000 clones, about 85% of them singletons, with 9.5% to 14% in the top ten. The sample taken for sequencing was PBMCs or T cells enriched from blood (not recorded which). The receptors here all came from a man aged 25-45 years who had recovered from COVID-19.

V gene TRBV10-3 combines with J gene TRBJ2-7, with 7 positions matching TRBD2. The V segment lost 8 bases and the J segment 2 bases; nucleotides outside the gene matches: 9. Germline values: CDR1 ENHRY, CDR2 SYGVKD. The CDR3 is 14 amino acids. CDR3 loop: CAIGSGGPPYEQYF. The DNA for the CDR3 is TGTGCCATCGGATCGGGAGGACCACCCTACGAGCAGTACTTC.

This clone came up once. The chain employs TRBV27 and TRBJ1-2; D gene unclear. CDR1 and CDR2 from the germline V gene are MNHEY and SMNVEV (reference sequence). V lost 7 bases to trimming and J lost 8 bases, with 14 bases between them. The CDR3 runs 12 residues. The CDR3 loop is CASKEGGSGYTF. The CDR3 nucleotides read TGTGCCAGCAAAGAGGGCGGTTCGGGCTACACCTTC.

The rearrangement joins TRBV6-5 to TRBJ1-3, with TRBD1 matching 10 bases. Trimming took 10 bases from V and 8 from J; bases not matched to a gene: 11. CDR1 is MNHEY and CDR2 is SVGAGI in the germline V gene. The CDR3 extends over 14 amino acids. The CDR3 bases are TGTGCCATTTCCCTCCCGGGACAGGGGTACACCATATATTTT. It translates to CAISLPGQGYTIYF.

The V and J genes are TRBV5-4 and TRBJ1-3; TRBD1 is a possible D gene (5 bases). CDR3 length: 16 amino acids. Germline V lookup: CDR1 SGHNT, CDR2 YYREEE (reference sequence). The ends were cut back, 4 bases at V and 2 bases at J, with 16 bases in the middle. CDR3 coding DNA: TGTGCCAGCAGCCAACGGACACGGAGTGCTGGAAACACCATATATTTT. It translates to CASSQRTRSAGNTIYF.

This chain joins TRBV5-1 and TRBJ2-3; TRBD2 aligns across 12 bases. Germline V gives CDR1 SGHRS, CDR2 YFSETQ. With 5 bases clipped from V and 3 bases from J, the junction kept 4 bases outside the gene matches. This CDR3 contains 15 residues. CDR3 residues: CASSYGTSGTDTQYF. The CDR3 nucleotides are TGCGCCAGCAGTTATGGGACTAGCGGGACAGATACGCAGTATTTT.

The J gene is TRBJ1-5, the V gene TRBV2, with 9 bases aligning to TRBD1. CDR3 length: 15 amino acids. V was clipped by 5 bases and J by 4 bases; unmatched bases: 6. Germline loops: CDR1 SNHLY, CDR2 FYNNEI. CDR3 sequence reads: CASSFGQGSNQPQHF. DNA for the CDR3: TGTGCCAGCAGTTTCGGACAGGGGAGTAATCAGCCCCAGCATTTT.

The chain recombines TRBV19 with TRBJ1-4; D unresolved. The CDR3 covers 15 residues. Trimming left V 3 bases short and J 2 bases short, with 10 bases between. Germline CDR1 reads LNHDA; CDR2 reads SQIVND (reference sequence). This CDR3 reads CASSMGGETNEKLFF. Here the CDR3 DNA reads TGTGCCAGTAGTATGGGTGGAGAGACTAATGAAAAACTGTTTTTT.

This clone was seen a handful of times. Germline and junction disagree at one end, which may indicate a read error. V gene TRBV4-2 combines with J gene TRBJ1-1, with 7 bases identical to TRBD1. The V gene's germline CDR1 is LGHNA and CDR2 YNFKEQ. The CDR3 totals 15 residues. The CDR3 spells CASRQAGQVDTEAFF. The CDR3 region has the DNA TGTGCCAGCAGACAAGCCGGACAGGTCGACACTGAAGCTTTCTTT.

V gene TRBV18 combines with J gene TRBJ1-1, with a possible D match to TRBD1 (5 bases). Per germline, CDR1 KGHSH and CDR2 LQKENI. V gave up 6 bases and J gave up 5 bases, with 16 bases separating them. CDR3 length: 14 residues. This CDR3 is CASSYEQVGTEAFF. The CDR3 DNA is TGTGCCAGCTCGTACGAACAGGTGGGAACTGAAGCTTTCTTT.

The V and J genes are TRBV2 and TRBJ1-2, with D possibly TRBD1 on 6 matching bases. The CDR3 is 15 amino acids. V was trimmed by 3 bases and J by 2 bases, leaving 13 bases between them. CDR1 is SNHLY and CDR2 is FYNNEI in the germline V gene. This CDR3 is CASSDPVQGNYGYTF. The DNA of the CDR3 is TGTGCCAGCAGTGATCCGGTGCAGGGGAACTATGGCTACACCTTC.

V is TRBV5-6 and J is TRBJ1-1; D gene ambiguous. Germline loops: CDR1 SGHDT, CDR2 YYEEEE. CDR3 length: 16 residues. Between the trimmed V and J ends, which lost 1 base and 0 bases, there was a span of 13 bases. For the CDR3, the DNA is TGTGCCAGCAGCTTGAGGTTATGGAGTTTGAACACTGAAGCTTTCTTT. Translated, it gives CASSLRLWSLNTEAFF.

The chain links TRBV28 to TRBJ2-7; D unclear. Germline V gene lookup returns CDR1 MDHEN and CDR2 SYDVKM. Trimming took off 7 bases at V and 5 bases at J, with 9 bases between the two ends. The CDR3 is 11 amino acids. CDR3 region: CASTLSDEQYF. The CDR3 bases are TGTGCCAGCACCCTGTCAGACGAGCAGTACTTC.

This rearrangement joins TRBV24-1 to TRBJ2-7; 7 nucleotides align to TRBD1. CDR3 length: 18 residues. With V trimmed by 3 bases and J by 2 bases, 15 bases remained unmatched. Per the germline V gene, CDR1 is KGHDR and CDR2 is SFDVKD. CDR3 residues: CATSDPPGTEQTPYEQYF. The CDR3 DNA is TGTGCCACCAGTGATCCTCCCGGGACAGAACAAACCCCCTACGAGCAGTACTTC.

The chain uses TRBV9 and TRBJ2-3, with TRBD2 matching 7 bases. The germline CDR1 and CDR2 sequences are SGDLS and YYNGEE. V gave up 4 bases and J gave up 1 base; unmatched junction bases: 12. CDR3 length: 17 amino acids. The CDR3 region is CASSRYAGVTGTDTQYF. Here the CDR3 DNA reads TGTGCCAGCAGCCGCTACGCGGGAGTGACCGGCACAGATACGCAGTATTTT. The whole variable domain, filled in from reference TRBV9 and TRBJ2-3, reads DSGVTQTPKHLITATGQRVTLRCSPRSGDLSVYWYQQSLDQGLQFLIQYYNGEERAKGNILERFSAQQFPDLHSELNLSSLELGDSALYFCASSRYAGVTGTDTQYFGPGTRLTVL.

The chain carries TRBV14 and TRBJ2-3, with D perhaps matching TRBD1 (7 bases). The germline CDR1 and CDR2 sequences are SGHDN and FVKESK. The CDR3 runs to 16 residues. The V and J ends lost 2 bases and 5 bases respectively, with 17 bases between them. CDR3: CASSQLGGGRGDTQYF. CDR3 coding DNA: TGTGCCAGCAGCCAACTCGGAGGGGGCCGTGGAGATACGCAGTATTTT.

The chain employs TRBV29-1 and TRBJ1-2, with D unclear. Trimming took off 0 bases at V and 8 bases at J, with 13 bases between the two ends. CDR1 SQVTM and CDR2 ANQGSEA come from the germline V gene. The length of the CDR3 is 13 residues. The CDR3 reads CSVEDRQAGGYTF. The CDR3 DNA is TGCAGCGTTGAAGATAGGCAGGCGGGAGGCTACACCTTC.